A selection of T cell receptor beta chains follows, all from one sample in a study of shared clonotypes between healthy human individuals. Repertoires were generated with immunoSEQ multiplex PCR, while TCRdb's copy carries only in-frame clones and drops some. The sample holds fewer than 700,000 clones, roughly 95% seen once. Sequences were obtained from naive CD8+ T cells sorted from blood. The receptors stem from a woman in her thirties in good health. CDR3s include the opening cysteine and the closing phenylalanine or tryptophan. D genes are given only for firm matches. Clone size is given for some rows only: seen once, a few or many times, or a class if the clone is expanded.

CDR3	DNA	D	length	V	J	size
CASSLARLGDYGYTF	TGTGCCAGCAGCTTAGCACGGCTGGGGGACTATGGCTACACCTTC	NA	15	TRBV11-2	TRBJ1-2	once
CASRTRTGNTGELFF	TGTGCCAGCAGGACGAGGACAGGGAACACCGGGGAGCTGTTTTTT	TRBD1	15	TRBV11-2	TRBJ2-2	NA
CSGWNGSRGYTF	TGCAGCGGATGGAACGGGTCTCGCGGCTACACCTTC	NA	12	TRBV29-1	TRBJ1-2	NA
CAISDRGRGNTIYF	TGTGCCATCAGTGACCGGGGGCGAGGAAACACCATATATTTT	NA	14	TRBV10-3	TRBJ1-3	NA
CASSPLVGSGHQGYTF	TGTGCCAGCAGCCCCCTGGTGGGCTCGGGTCATCAAGGCTACACCTTC	NA	16	TRBV5-4	TRBJ1-2	NA
CASKGTGANQPQHF	TGTGCCAGTAAAGGGACAGGGGCCAATCAGCCCCAGCATTTT	TRBD1	14	TRBV19	TRBJ1-5	NA
CASKSSGRSYEQYF	TGTGCCAGCAAATCTAGCGGAAGATCCTACGAGCAGTACTTC	TRBD2	14	TRBV2	TRBJ2-7	NA
CASSLGPGATGQNEQFF	TGTGCCAGCAGTTTAGGTCCTGGAGCAACTGGGCAGAATGAGCAGTTCTTC	NA	17	TRBV27	TRBJ2-1	NA
CAHRLGGEAFF	TGTGCCCATCGACTCGGCGGTGAAGCTTTCTTT	NA	11	TRBV30	TRBJ1-1	NA
CASSAGPDRGHGYTF	TGTGCCAGCAGTGCCGGCCCGGACAGGGGGCATGGCTACACCTTC	TRBD1	15	TRBV28	TRBJ1-2	NA
CASSLAVENSYEQYF	TGCGCCAGCAGCTTGGCCGTAGAAAACTCCTACGAGCAGTACTTC	NA	15	TRBV5-1	TRBJ2-7	NA
CSVEEGAYEQYF	TGCAGCGTTGAAGAGGGGGCCTACGAGCAGTACTTC	NA	12	TRBV29-1	TRBJ2-7	NA
CASRGVTEAFF	TGTGCCAGCAGAGGGGTGACTGAAGCTTTCTTT	NA	11	TRBV5-4	TRBJ1-1	NA
CASSLGVEQYF	TGTGCCAGCAGTTTGGGTGTCGAGCAGTACTTC	NA	11	TRBV27	TRBJ2-7	few
CASSLGPGAGSYEQYF	TGTGCCAGCAGCTTAGGGCCGGGGGCAGGCTCCTACGAGCAGTACTTC	NA	16	TRBV7-8	TRBJ2-7	NA
CASSVSSGAIDGSYFDQPQHF	TGTGCCAGCAGCGTCTCATCGGGGGCCATCGATGGGTCTTACTTTGATCAGCCCCAGCATTTT	NA	21	TRBV9	TRBJ1-5	NA
CASRPSGPNTGELFF	TGCGCCAGCAGGCCTAGCGGGCCCAACACCGGGGAGCTGTTTTTT	TRBD2	15	TRBV5-1	TRBJ2-2	NA
CASRTLGEYNEQFF	TGTGCCAGCAGGACTCTAGGAGAGTACAATGAGCAGTTCTTC	NA	14	TRBV28	TRBJ2-1	NA